Each of the 19 T cell receptor beta chains below was sequenced from the same sample in a study of T cells in localized non-small cell lung cancer. Sequencing used immunoSEQ multiplex PCR; TCRdb keeps in-frame clones, though not all of them. This table holds approximately 61,000 clones, just over 85% found once. The sequences come from peripheral blood, collected before any cancer treatment. The receptors shown here come from a woman aged 35 to 69 with stage I lung adenocarcinoma.

The J gene is TRBJ2-3, the V gene TRBV7-6; TRBD1 or TRBD2 may be the D gene (6 bases each). In germline, CDR1 is SGHVS, CDR2 FNYEAQ. The CDR3 is 15 residues long. V lost 0 bases, J lost 5 bases, and 12 bases lay in between. CDR3 in amino acids: CASSLARGQGDTQYF. DNA of the CDR3: TGTGCCAGCAGCTTAGCCCGGGGGCAGGGAGATACGCAGTATTTT. Full variable domain (rest looked up from reference TRBV7-6 and TRBJ2-3): GAGVSQSPRYKVTKRGQDVALRCDPISGHVSLYWYRQALGQGPEFLTYFNYEAQQDKSGLPNDRFSAERPEGSISTLTIQRTEQRDSAMYRCASSLARGQGDTQYFGPGTRLTVL.

The rearrangement uses TRBV7-2 and TRBJ2-6, with 10 nucleotides matching TRBD2. Germline V gene data show CDR1 as SGHTA and CDR2 as FQGNSA. The CDR3 extends over 17 amino acids. V was pared by 4 bases and J by 1 base, with 4 bases of the junction left unmatched. CDR3: CASSSAGGRSGANVLTF. CDR3 coding DNA: TGTGCCAGCAGCTCAGCGGGGGGGCGGTCTGGGGCCAACGTCCTGACTTTC.

The rearrangement joins TRBV5-1 to TRBJ2-3; 7 bases match TRBD1. The CDR3 is 16 residues long. V was pared by 0 bases and J by 3 bases, with 7 bases of the junction left unmatched. Germline V gives CDR1 SGHRS, CDR2 YFSETQ. CDR3 bases: TGCGCCAGCAGCTTGGCCGAAGACAGGGTAACAGATACGCAGTATTTT. Translating it yields CASSLAEDRVTDTQYF.

This clone is a singleton in its sample. For the CDR3, the DNA is TGTGCCAGCAGTGACGGTGGAGCAACTAATGAAAAACTGTTTTTT. Protein: CASSDGGATNEKLFF. The J gene is TRBJ1-4, the V gene TRBV2; D gene ambiguous. The germline V gene encodes CDR1 SNHLY and CDR2 FYNNEI. CDR3 length: 15 amino acids. V was cut by 3 bases and J by 0 bases, with 8 bases left in between.

The V gene is TRBV6-1, the J gene TRBJ2-5; 9 bases match TRBD1. The CDR3 has 16 residues. In germline, CDR1 is MNHNS, CDR2 SASEGT. V lost 0 bases to trimming and J lost 1 base; unmatched junction nucleotides: 3. In DNA, the CDR3 is TGTGCCAGCAGTGAAGCCCCACAGGGGGCCCAAGAGACCCAGTACTTC. Protein sequence: CASSEAPQGAQETQYF.

CDR3 sequence: CASSRLLGPETQYF. In DNA, the CDR3 is TGTGCCAGCAGCCGCTTGCTTGGGCCTGAGACCCAGTACTTC. This rearrangement joins TRBV11-2 to TRBJ2-5; D is undetermined. CDR3 length: 14 amino acids. Trimming took 5 bases from V and 5 from J, leaving 15 bases between them. Germline CDR1 and CDR2: SGHAT and FQNNGV.

The chain employs TRBV30 and TRBJ1-1; D is uncertain. The V end was cut by 3 bases, the J end by 7 bases, with 18 bases between. Germline V gene data show CDR1 as GTSNPN and CDR2 as SVGIG (reference sequence). This CDR3 has 14 amino acids. CDR3 in DNA: TGTGCCTGGAGCCTCGGTCTCAACATAGATGAAGCTTTCTTT. It yields the protein CAWSLGLNIDEAFF. Complete variable domain (other parts from reference TRBV30 and TRBJ1-1): SQTIHQWPATLVQPVGSPLSLECTVEGTSNPNLYWYRQAAGRGLQLLFYSVGIGQISSEVPQNLSASRPQDRQFILSSKKLLLSDSGFYLCAWSLGLNIDEAFFGQGTRLTVV.

This clone is medium-sized within its sample. This chain uses TRBV11-1 with TRBJ1-6; D might be TRBD1 (6 bases). Germline CDR1 reads SGHAT; CDR2 reads FQDESV (reference sequence). V lost 4 bases and J lost 9, with 10 bases in between. The CDR3 consists of 13 residues. DNA of the CDR3: TGTGCCAGCAGCTCGCTGACAGGTTCACCCCTCCACTTT. This encodes CASSSLTGSPLHF. The whole variable domain, filled in from reference TRBV11-1 and TRBJ1-6, reads EAEVAQSPRYKITEKSQAVAFWCDPISGHATLYWYRQILGQGPELLVQFQDESVVDDSQLPKDRFSAERLKGVDSTLKIQPAELGDSAMYLCASSSLTGSPLHFGNGTRLTVT.

V gene TRBV7-3 combines with J gene TRBJ2-2; D unclear. Germline CDR1 reads SGHTA; CDR2 reads FQGTGA. Trimming left V 1 base short and J 2 bases short, with 20 bases between. The length of the CDR3 is 19 residues. CDR3 bases: TGTGCCAGCAGCTTAAAGCCTTCCCATGGGCTTTTCAACACCGGGGAGCTGTTTTTT. This translates into CASSLKPSHGLFNTGELFF.

The chain uses TRBV19 and TRBJ1-1; TRBD1 is a possible D gene (6 bases). The CDR3 runs to 17 residues. V gave up 5 bases and J gave up 0 bases, with 19 bases separating them. Germline CDR1 and CDR2: LNHDA and SQIVND (reference sequence). The CDR3 spells CASSALQGQFMNTEAFF. CDR3 bases: TGTGCCAGTAGTGCACTCCAAGGACAGTTCATGAACACTGAAGCTTTCTTT.

The table lists this clone with a count of one. The V gene is TRBV9, the J gene TRBJ1-1; 9 bases line up with TRBD1. The CDR3 is 15 residues long. The V segment lost 3 bases and the J segment 1 base; nucleotides outside the gene matches: 4. Germline CDR1 is SGDLS and CDR2 is YYNGEE. The CDR3 DNA reads TGTGCCAGCAGCGGGGGGACAGGGCCGAACACTGAAGCTTTCTTT. Its protein is CASSGGTGPNTEAFF.

The chain employs TRBV7-6 and TRBJ2-3, with unresolved D. V was pared by 4 bases and J by 2 bases, with 16 bases between. Germline values: CDR1 SGHVS, CDR2 FNYEAQ. The CDR3 loop spans 16 amino acids. CDR3 sequence (DNA): TGTGCCAGCAGCTCAAACTCTAGAGGATTCACAGATACGCAGTATTTT. Translating it yields CASSSNSRGFTDTQYF. Using reference TRBV7-6 and TRBJ2-3 for the parts outside the CDR3, the full variable domain is GAGVSQSPRYKVTKRGQDVALRCDPISGHVSLYWYRQALGQGPEFLTYFNYEAQQDKSGLPNDRFSAERPEGSISTLTIQRTEQRDSAMYRCASSSNSRGFTDTQYFGPGTRLTVL.

This clone was seen once. The chain employs TRBV7-2 and TRBJ2-1; no definite D call. The CDR3 spans 9 residues. Per the germline V gene, CDR1 is SGHTA and CDR2 is FQGNSA. With 6 bases removed from V and 9 bases from J, the gap between germline ends came to 3 bases. The CDR3 reads CASRGEQFF. CDR3 coding DNA: TGTGCCAGCAGGGGTGAGCAGTTCTTC.

CDR3 amino acids: CASTTWGRENYGYTF. CDR3 sequence (DNA): TGTGCCAGCACCACCTGGGGCAGGGAGAACTATGGCTACACCTTC. J is TRBJ1-2 and V is TRBV6-1; possibly TRBD1 for D (5 bases). V shed 7 bases and J shed 2 bases, with 17 bases lying between them. Germline V gives CDR1 MNHNS, CDR2 SASEGT. The CDR3 runs 15 residues.

V and J are TRBV6-6 and TRBJ1-2; no definite D call. The CDR3 spans 11 residues. Germline loops: CDR1 MNHNY, CDR2 SVGAGI (reference sequence). V lost 4 bases and J lost 10, with 10 bases in between. CDR3 protein: CASSSERSYTF. Here the CDR3 DNA reads TGTGCCAGCAGTTCGGAAAGATCCTACACCTTC.

The V gene is TRBV15, the J gene TRBJ2-1; no definite D call. Trimming pared 0 bases from V and 2 bases from J, leaving 8 bases between. This CDR3 is 15 amino acids long. Germline CDR1 LNHNV, CDR2 YYDKDF (reference sequence). In DNA form, the CDR3 reads TGTGCCACCAGCAGAGATCATTCCGCCTACAATGAGCAGTTCTTC. This sequence encodes CATSRDHSAYNEQFF.

This CDR3 is CASSELAGGHNEQFF. In nucleotides, the CDR3 is TGTGCCAGCAGTGAACTAGCGGGGGGGCACAATGAGCAGTTCTTC. The chain recombines TRBV6-4 with TRBJ2-1, with 13 bases that match TRBD2. The CDR3 extends over 15 amino acids. V shed 3 bases, J shed 5 bases, and the junction held 1 base outside the gene matches. Germline V gene lookup returns CDR1 MRHNA and CDR2 SNTAGT.

The chain uses TRBV5-1 and TRBJ1-6; tentative D call: TRBD1 (5 bases). This CDR3 is built from 17 residues. CDR1 and CDR2 from the germline V gene are SGHRS and YFSETQ. With 0 bases removed from V and 0 bases from J, the gap between germline ends came to 10 bases. CDR3 sequence reads: CASSLGQQSSYNSPLHF. The CDR3 coding sequence is TGCGCCAGCAGCTTGGGACAGCAAAGCTCCTATAATTCACCCCTCCACTTT.

The chain is built from TRBV7-9 and TRBJ2-3, with TRBD2 matching over 13 bases. The trim removed 5 bases at V and 6 bases at J, leaving 11 bases unmatched. CDR1 SEHNR and CDR2 FQNEAQ come from the germline V gene (reference sequence). CDR3 length: 17 amino acids. The CDR3 DNA follows: TGTGCCAGCAGCCGCCCAACTAGCGGGGGGGCAGGTGATACGCAGTATTTT. It codes for CASSRPTSGGAGDTQYF.